This is a list of T cell receptor beta chains from one sample in a study of control samples from healthy donors and cancer patients. Method: immunoSEQ multiplex PCR; TCRdb's copy keeps in-frame clones and lacks some. The table lists roughly 130,000 clones, roughly 92% of them singletons, with about 10% in the top ten. The sequenced material came from blood. Receptors were obtained from a man aged 25-45 years in good health. CDR3s include the opening cysteine and the closing phenylalanine or tryptophan. D genes are given only for firm matches.

CDR3 protein	V gene	D gene	J gene
CASSKAPSWEQYF	TRBV21-1	NA	TRBJ2-7
CARSCTSGSNTDTQYF	TRBV5-3	TRBD2	TRBJ2-3
CASSSRPFGANSPLHF	TRBV2	NA	TRBJ1-6
CASSLSATEAFF	TRBV11-2	NA	TRBJ1-1
CASSYGLVTEAFF	TRBV7-2	NA	TRBJ1-1
CASSRQGYNQPQHF	TRBV28	NA	TRBJ1-5
CASSYDIDRLSSYNEQFF	TRBV6-2/TRBV6-3	NA	TRBJ2-1
CASSPLRTDDGGYTF	TRBV18	NA	TRBJ1-2
CASSILGTGELFF	TRBV19	NA	TRBJ2-2
CASSRQGRGYTF	TRBV12-3/TRBV12-4	NA	TRBJ1-2
CASSEVGGSNQPQHF	TRBV6-1	NA	TRBJ1-5
CASGTSPWRDEDTQYF	TRBV6-6	NA	TRBJ2-3
CASSQGHRTNEKLFF	TRBV2	NA	TRBJ1-4
CASSLWHVSGSSYNEQFF	TRBV28	TRBD2	TRBJ2-1
CASSAQETQYF	TRBV10-2	NA	TRBJ2-5
CSASGAGGGDEQFF	TRBV20-1	TRBD2	TRBJ2-1
CASRGTGADDNYGYTF	TRBV6-4	TRBD1	TRBJ1-2
CSASLTDEKLFF	TRBV20-1	NA	TRBJ1-4
CASSEDRARTQYF	TRBV6-1	NA	TRBJ2-5
CASSIAGAKETQYF	TRBV19	NA	TRBJ2-5
CASSPGPRGANTEAFF	TRBV18	NA	TRBJ1-1
CASSLASGGVQEQFF	TRBV7-9	TRBD2	TRBJ2-1
CASSSRDRGHNEQFF	TRBV11-2	TRBD1	TRBJ2-1
CASSQTSGRTEQFF	TRBV7-3	TRBD2	TRBJ2-1
CASRDSGANVLTF	TRBV9	NA	TRBJ2-6
CASVRPGQGILLNEQFF	TRBV28	TRBD1	TRBJ2-1
CASSLAGEAYNEQFF	TRBV11-2	NA	TRBJ2-1
CASSLSTRGGLDEQFF	TRBV18	NA	TRBJ2-1
CASSYYGTGLDSPLHF	TRBV6-5	TRBD1	TRBJ1-6
CATSGQTEQPQHF	TRBV15	NA	TRBJ1-5
CSVDWDAPNYGYTF	TRBV29-1	NA	TRBJ1-2
CASQIQNTEAFF	TRBV13	NA	TRBJ1-1
CASSLVPGHRYEQYF	TRBV7-2	NA	TRBJ2-7
CATRSSGSIHEQYF	TRBV6-5	TRBD2	TRBJ2-7
CASSVFAGLTCNQPQHF	TRBV9	NA	TRBJ1-5
CASSRPRQGPYSNQPQHF	TRBV23-1	TRBD1	TRBJ1-5
CASSFGPSSYEQYF	TRBV28	NA	TRBJ2-7
CASSLEVGGSSNEQFF	TRBV5-4	TRBD2	TRBJ2-1
CASSLLLTEAFF	TRBV7-2	NA	TRBJ1-1
CALGQFFDYGYTF	TRBV30	NA	TRBJ1-2
CASSEIDGNGGETQYF	TRBV6-1	NA	TRBJ2-5
CASSELPSFNSPLHF	TRBV6-1	NA	TRBJ1-6
CAWSTGQGDGSGGFYEQYF	TRBV30	NA	TRBJ2-7
CASSIRWGETQYF	TRBV19	NA	TRBJ2-5
CASSTPGLGVELGETQYF	TRBV7-3	NA	TRBJ2-5
CASRAGVSDTQYF	TRBV19	TRBD2	TRBJ2-3
CAWSAPAGIQQYF	TRBV30	NA	TRBJ2-7
CASSIRANYGYTF	TRBV19	NA	TRBJ1-2
CASSVGASIVDNEQFF	TRBV9	NA	TRBJ2-1
CASSEHRGNTEAFF	TRBV6-1	TRBD1	TRBJ1-1
CSVEVPWLAGGESEQYF	TRBV29-1	TRBD2	TRBJ2-7